This T cell receptor beta chain was sequenced for a study of T cells in Graves' hyperthyroidism and ophthalmopathy (dated by TCRdb to about 2019). Turning to the overall study: Peripheral blood samples were taken at the time of initial diagnosis, prior to any treatment. To identify TCR V-J signatures that set the groups apart, the researchers used a discovery cohort of more than 95 patients, made up of under 50 with Graves' ophthalmopathy and 57 with stable Graves' hyperthyroidism. An independent validation cohort of around 20 hyperthyroidism patients and about 16 patients who later progressed to ophthalmopathy tested prospective prediction of ophthalmopathy. The 100 discovery patients were randomly split 7:3 into training and test sets. In addition, the study compared T-cell repertoires in thyroid tissue and in blood from about six Graves' hyperthyroidism patients. After sampling, hyperthyroidism patients received methimazole starting at 30 mg daily, and ophthalmopathy patients received high-dose intravenous methylprednisolone. The paper reports TCR Vbeta CDR3 sequencing of more than 120 peripheral blood samples: approximately 41 ophthalmopathy, over 70 hyperthyroidism and 17 progressor patients. Study-level results and caveats: No statistical method was used to fix the sample size in advance, and group allocation was not hidden from the investigators. Blood samples also contained most of the expanded thyroid clonotypes (frequency above 0.001), which suggests that blood repertoires may reflect thyroid immune responses. A 13 V-J signature model separated ophthalmopathy from stable hyperthyroidism, with 87.88% sensitivity and roughly 81% specificity in cross-validation and 80%/75% in testing. In validation, progression to ophthalmopathy was predicted by the model with roughly 69% sensitivity and 72% to 85% specificity, a median of roughly 6 months before onset.

A patient counted as having stable Graves' hyperthyroidism if no progression to ophthalmopathy occurred over 18 months of follow-up. Hyperthyroidism patients were newly diagnosed, had a disease duration of under 2 months, and were aged 18 to 65 years. The study excluded patients with uncontrolled infections, other autoimmune diseases, pregnancy or lactation. Clinical symptoms, serum thyroxine and TRAb, thyroid ultrasound, and orbital computed tomography formed the basis for the diagnoses. PBMCs were isolated from 10 ml of fresh peripheral blood by Ficoll-Paque density gradient centrifugation. Total RNA was extracted with Trizol reagent, and quality was checked on an Agilent 2100 Bioanalyzer. This clonotype has ten or more counts. Its specific antigen is unknown. Per-nucleotide qualities are absent, and no much larger clonotype sits a single base away. The TCR beta CDR3 regions were amplified from the RNA transcripts. For the first round of RT-PCR on the TCR CDR3, the HTBI primer set was used together with the Qiagen OneStep RT-PCR kit. Libraries were constructed in a second round of multiplex PCR, after which size selection and purification were carried out. Paired-end sequencing of the libraries was performed with 100 bp reads on an Illumina HiSeq2000. In the authors' own workflow: SOAPnuke was used to process the raw data, removing reads that contained adapters or uncalled bases, had a mean Phred below 15, or lacked an exact match to the constant primer or identifier. COPE v1.2.5 was used to merge high-quality paired reads, and clonotypes were defined as unique nucleotide sequences. MiTCR v1.1 was used to align the clonotypes against IMGT TRBV, TRBD and TRBJ reference segments. The analysis was restricted to V-J combinations with a frequency above 0.0001, which together covered around 99% of the repertoires. The TCS score was defined as F50 (clonal expansion) divided by E x V (chaos), with BLOSUM62-based TCRdist calculated between CDR3 peptides within each V-J. Welch's t-statistics and random forest reduced roughly 540 V-J features to about 12, which were used in a naive Bayes classifier (R e1071). The public reads were reprocessed in TCRdb via fastp at Q25 and MiXCR, keeping in-frame beta chains. When rows share a CDR3 protein, they turn into one entry using the most common DNA and genes. TCRdb, not the authors, supplied the V and J calls. The sample table shows 550,000 to 800,000 distinct CDR3 sequences, and roughly a sixth are seen once. Of the sample, around 16% falls within the top ten clones.

Inclusive of the bounding cysteine and phenylalanine, the CDR3 is 20 residues long. Here the CDR3 DNA is all that survives: 60 bases in frame from base 1. Via the germline V gene, CDR1 is MDHEN and CDR2 SYDVKM. The V end loses 2 bases and the J end loses 0 bases, and a stretch of 20 bases separates them. This clonotype originated in a man aged 45-65 years with Graves' hyperthyroidism. The chain employs TRBV28 and TRBJ2-6; the D segment cannot be called with confidence. The sequencing sample was made of blood. At the DNA level, the sequence is TGTGCCAGCAGTTTACTTGTCCCGAGACGGTGGGTCTCTGGGGCCAACGTCCTGACTTTC. Its amino acids are CASSLLVPRRWVSGANVLTF.